The present entry profiles one T cell receptor (beta chain) with its context. Its antigen specificity is not known. Base qualities are not recorded, but no much larger clone differs from it by a single base. The record originates from a study of blood T cell repertoires in COVID-19 (dated by TCRdb to about 2020). A note on the overall study: Collaborator samples came from the United States, Italy and Spain and covered acute and convalescent phases of COVID-19. Where HLA class I and class II types were available, the types were taken from metadata supplied by the sample provider, not from assay-based typing. The prospective study material was composed of cDNA or gDNA derived from T cells, B-cell-depleted T cells, or PBMCs. The repertoires were released in a freely available public database intended as a resource for research on the immune response to SARS-CoV-2. The samples were drawn from two sources: the first 160 participants of the ongoing ImmuneRACE study, and fewer than 1,500 subjects contributed by 6 global collaborators. The sample metadata nearly always contained a de-identified subject ID, COVID-19 status, age in years and sex. Deeply sampled blood TCRbeta repertoires from subjects exposed to, actively infected with, or recovered from COVID-19 were included in the dataset. Overall results and qualifications from the work: The amount of clinical and demographic metadata varied by source and participant and was provided uncurated.

The immunoSEQ Assay, a bias-controlled multiplex PCR, was used to amplify TCRbeta CDR3 regions from genomic DNA. In the authors' own workflow: The number of nucleated cells in each sample was estimated from the amplification of reference gene primers within the assay. To quantify the absolute abundance of each unique TCRbeta CDR3 rearrangement, sequence reads were collapsed and filtered. For each sample, productive Simpson clonality was calculated as the square root of Simpson's diversity index over productive rearrangements. TCRdb retrieved this table from immuneACCESS and kept in-frame rearrangements only. Not all clones are present; in checked studies, unresolved V genes account for under half, and no reason is known for the remainder. Clonal size and the V and J genes are those of that table, whereas D and trimming came from the DNA. In all, the sample holds 200,000 to 300,000 clones, and roughly four fifths of those were seen once. The ten largest clones take up approximately 4.5% of the sample.

The collaborating institutions used their own protocols to collect whole blood in K2EDTA tubes. For TCRbeta analysis, collaborators shipped samples as frozen whole blood, isolated PBMCs, or DNA extracted from either of those sample types. The clonotype was recovered from a woman between 70 and 85 years old with acute or convalescent COVID-19. The sequenced sample consisted of peripheral blood.

The base sequence is TGTGCCAGCAGCTTGGGCTGGTCAGGGGGCGACTATGGCTACACCTTC. It specifies CASSLGWSGGDYGYTF. The chain was built from TRBV5-6 and TRBJ1-2; 8 central bases correspond to TRBD1. CDR1 SGHDT and CDR2 YYEEEE are derived from the germline V gene. Including cysteine and phenylalanine, the CDR3 has 16 amino acids. The DNA shown is the 48-base CDR3, in frame from base 1. Trimming removed 0 bases from V and 3 bases from J; the gene matches leave 7 bases unexplained.